Detailed here is one T cell receptor (beta chain). Its specificity is unknown. The V gene's germline CDR1 is LGHNA and CDR2 YNFKEQ. With V trimmed by 0 bases and J by 7 bases, 8 bases remained unmatched. There are 16 residues in the CDR3. This sample stems from a study of immune evolution from preneoplasia to lung adenocarcinoma. Background on the study: HLA loss of heterozygosity: over 5.5% AIS, about 15% MIA, about 32% ADC, none AAH.

TCRdb keeps only in-frame clones here, not all; method: immunoSEQ multiplex PCR. This table has 11,000 to 15,000 clones, around 80% appearing once. Study-wide results and limits: Normal lung had the highest top T cell clone frequencies.

The V and J genes are TRBV4-2 and TRBJ2-2; the match to TRBD2 covers 7 bases. The sequence came from a person between 65 and 79 years old with lung adenocarcinoma. The sequenced material came from FFPE minimally invasive lung adenocarcinoma tissue. DNA of the CDR3: TGTGCCAGCAGCCAAGAGAGGTTACTAGCGCTCGGGGAGCTGTTTTTT. Translated, it gives CASSQERLLALGELFF.